This T cell receptor beta chain stems from a study of CD8 T cells in Susac syndrome. The CD8+ and CD4+ T cells were negatively isolated, with the TEMRA cells enriched by FACS. Germline CDR1 is LNHNV and CDR2 is YYDKDF (reference sequence). CDR3 length: 11 residues. RNA totalling about 0.45 to 1 ug underwent reverse transcription with random hexamers. MiXCR, run by TCRdb on the immunoSEQ multiplex PCR reads, gives a single entry per CDR3 protein. The table shows roughly 200,000 distinct CDR3 sequences, with 90% to 95% occurring only once. In the case of this clonotype: A junction end diverges from the germline sequence, so it may reflect a read error.

The V call is TRBV15, the J call TRBJ2-7, with 9 positions matching TRBD1. This sequence was found in a human donor with multiple sclerosis. The material sequenced was CD8+ T cells from PBMCs. The CDR3 bases are TGTGCCACCAGCACCGGGACAGGGTACGACTTC. This encodes CATSTGTGYDF.